This record covers a single T cell receptor (beta chain). This sample is drawn from a study of T cell changes during pregnancy in multiple sclerosis. Sequenced by immunoSEQ multiplex PCR; TCRdb stores in-frame clones only, minus some. Here the sample spans more than 55,000 clones, around nine tenths being singletons. Germline CDR1 SGHRS, CDR2 YFSETQ. The junction had 6 bases not matched to a gene; V was cut back by 10 bases and J by 1 base. The CDR3 is 15 amino acids. The sequencing here drew on peripheral blood, taken after pregnancy. This sequence joins TRBV5-1 and TRBJ2-6, with 9 nucleotides matching TRBD1. This TCR derives from a female donor with multiple sclerosis, enrolled in a pregnancy study. CDR3 amino acids: CASTGGGSGANVLTF. Written as DNA, the CDR3 is TGCGCCTCAACAGGGGGCGGTTCTGGGGCCAACGTCCTGACTTTC.